The 10 T cell receptor beta chains reported below all come from one sample, sequenced in a study of blood T cells in healthy people across ages. It was with a sample-barcoded 5' primer and a J-beta primer mix that a second PCR of roughly 6 to 12 cycles was run. TCRdb itself ran the 5' RACE reads through MiXCR, one entry per CDR3 protein. The sample records 1.5 million to 2 million distinct CDR3 sequences, around 50% being singletons. Sequencing was performed on blood. The receptors stem from a woman in her forties in good health.

This rearrangement joins TRBV5-1 to TRBJ2-7, with D possibly being TRBD1 (6 bases). Germline V gene sequence: CDR1 SGHRS, CDR2 YFSETQ. This CDR3 has 13 residues. V lost 3 bases, J lost 3 bases, and 10 bases lay in between. The chain's CDR3 is CASSWGTLYEQYF. In DNA, the CDR3 is TGCGCCAGCAGCTGGGGGACACTCTACGAGCAGTACTTC.

This clonotype was seen more than once but under ten times. The chain carries TRBV27 and TRBJ2-7, with 7 bases matching TRBD1. Trimming cost V 5 bases and J 7 bases; bases outside gene matches: 11. Germline assignment: CDR1 MNHEY and CDR2 SMNVEV (reference sequence). The CDR3 loop spans 14 amino acids. The CDR3 sequence is CASSEQGPVGEQYF. DNA for the CDR3: TGTGCCAGCAGTGAACAGGGGCCCGTAGGGGAGCAGTACTTC.

This clonotype came up a few times. The chain links TRBV29-1 to TRBJ1-2, with D uncertain. CDR1 is SQVTM and CDR2 is ANQGSEA in the germline V gene. The CDR3 extends over 13 amino acids. Trimming cost V 6 bases and J 8 bases, with 19 bases left between them. The CDR3 region is CSVNLAPGWGYTF. CDR3 nucleotides: TGCAGCGTCAACCTTGCTCCCGGGTGGGGCTACACCTTC.

The chain joins TRBV10-2 to TRBJ1-1, with D maybe TRBD1 (5 bases). V dropped 5 bases and J dropped 4 bases, with 23 bases sitting between them. The CDR3 runs 17 residues. CDR1 and CDR2 from the germline V gene are WSHSY and SAAADI. The CDR3 nucleotides are TGCGCCAGCAGTTTAATCGGGCAGGGAATGGATGGCACTGAAGCTTTCTTT. Translating it yields CASSLIGQGMDGTEAFF.

For this clonotype: One junction end disagrees with the germline gene, perhaps due to a read error. The chain recombines TRBV6-6 with TRBJ2-6; D gene unclear. The CDR3 loop spans 15 amino acids. The germline CDR1 and CDR2 sequences are MNHNY and SVGAGI (reference sequence). The CDR3 spells CASTGPDSGTNVLTF. CDR3 nucleotide sequence: TGTGCCAGCACTGGTCCTGACTCTGGGACCAACGTCCTGACTTTC.

This chain uses TRBV10-3 with TRBJ2-3, with D possibly called TRBD1 or TRBD2 (6 bases each). Deletions cut 3 bases from V and 2 bases from J, with 15 bases between. CDR1 is ENHRY and CDR2 is SYGVKD in the germline V gene. CDR3 length: 16 amino acids. CDR3 sequence reads: CAISETSGDTTDTQYF. CDR3 sequence (DNA): TGTGCCATCAGTGAAACATCGGGGGACACCACAGATACGCAGTATTTT.

The gene calls are TRBV6-1 and TRBJ2-6, with a weak D call TRBD2 (6 bases). CDR1 is MNHNS, CDR2 SASEGT, per germline. The CDR3 sequence is 17 residues long. V lost 6 bases and J 4 bases, leaving 19 bases between the germline ends. This chain's CDR3 is CASSKPSGGFGANVLTF. CDR3 DNA: TGTGCCAGCAGCAAACCCTCCGGAGGGTTCGGGGCCAACGTCCTGACTTTC.

This clonotype was seen only a few times. The CDR3 bases are TGCAGCGCTCGAACCGGGACTAGCGGGCTTGGCTCCTACAATGAGCAGTTCTTC. Protein: CSARTGTSGLGSYNEQFF. V is TRBV29-1 and J is TRBJ2-1; TRBD2 aligns across 12 bases. V lost 7 bases to trimming and J lost 0 bases; unmatched junction nucleotides: 13. Germline lookup yields CDR1 SQVTM and CDR2 ANQGSEA. The CDR3 has 18 residues.

V gene TRBV10-2 combines with J gene TRBJ2-5, with D perhaps matching TRBD2 (6 bases). With 2 bases removed from V and 1 base from J, the gap between germline ends came to 14 bases. There are 16 residues in the CDR3. The germline CDR1 and CDR2 sequences are WSHSY and SAAADI. Here the CDR3 reads CASSERFTSLQETQYF. The CDR3 nucleotides read TGCGCCAGCAGTGAGCGGTTTACTAGCCTCCAAGAGACCCAGTACTTC.

This clonotype was seen just once. The chain joins TRBV20-1 to TRBJ2-4, with D hard to call. V lost 0 bases and J lost 4, with 13 bases in between. In germline, CDR1 is DFQATT, CDR2 SNEGSKA (reference sequence). This CDR3 is built from 15 residues. CDR3 DNA sequence: TGCAGTGCTAGAGATTGGCCGGCATCAAAAAACATTCAGTACTTC. Its protein is CSARDWPASKNIQYF.